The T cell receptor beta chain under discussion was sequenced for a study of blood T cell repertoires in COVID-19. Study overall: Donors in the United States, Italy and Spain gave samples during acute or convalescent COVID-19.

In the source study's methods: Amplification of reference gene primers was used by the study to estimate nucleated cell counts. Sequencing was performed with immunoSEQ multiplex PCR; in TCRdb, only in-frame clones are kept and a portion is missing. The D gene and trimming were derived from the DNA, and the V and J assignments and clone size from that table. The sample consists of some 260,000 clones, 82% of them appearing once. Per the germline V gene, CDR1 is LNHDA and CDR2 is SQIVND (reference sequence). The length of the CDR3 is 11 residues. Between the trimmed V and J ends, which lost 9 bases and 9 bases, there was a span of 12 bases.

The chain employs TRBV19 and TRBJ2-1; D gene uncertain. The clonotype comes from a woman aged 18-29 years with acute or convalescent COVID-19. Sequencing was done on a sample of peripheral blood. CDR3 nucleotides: TGTGCCAGCGCGCGTACGAGTGAGCAGTTCTTC. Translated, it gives CASARTSEQFF.